The sample holds many counts of the clone carrying this T cell receptor beta chain. The antigen is unknown. This entry belongs to a study of T-cell reconstitution after alpha-beta-depleted transplantation in children. General study results and limits: Newly generated T cells supplied most T-cell counts and diversity one year post-transplant. Surviving recipient T cells and thymic progenitors produced the high day-60 TCRbeta diversity seen in some patients. Reportedly, alpha-beta T cells present about two months post-transplant originated from several hundred expanded clones of graft origin.

The CDR3 length is 12 residues. CDR1 and CDR2 (germline): SQVTM, ANQGSEA. Preparing the TCRbeta library involved the use of unique molecular identifiers. One entry per CDR3 protein results from TCRdb running MiXCR on the PCR reads. Of 450,000 to 600,000 distinct CDR3 sequences listed, 10% to 15% are singletons. This TCR was sampled from a male patient aged 5 to 17 who had a stem cell transplant for acute myeloid leukemia, so the T cells may come from the graft donor. The chain is built from TRBV29-1 and TRBJ2-1; D might be TRBD2 (7 bases). The material was PBMCs, mostly from graft donor cells, obtained 360 days after TCRalphabeta/CD19-depleted stem cell transplant. CDR3 protein: CSSRGARNEQFF. For the CDR3, the DNA is TGCTCGAGTCGGGGGGCAAGGAATGAGCAGTTCTTC.